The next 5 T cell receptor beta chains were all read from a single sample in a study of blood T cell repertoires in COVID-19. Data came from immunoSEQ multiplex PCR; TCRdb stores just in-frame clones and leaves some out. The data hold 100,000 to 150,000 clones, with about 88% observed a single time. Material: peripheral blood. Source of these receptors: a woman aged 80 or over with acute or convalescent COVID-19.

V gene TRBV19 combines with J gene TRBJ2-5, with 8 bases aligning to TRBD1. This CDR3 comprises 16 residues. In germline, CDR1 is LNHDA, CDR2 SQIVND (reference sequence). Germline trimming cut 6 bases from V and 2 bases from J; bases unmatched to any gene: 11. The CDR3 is CASSTPDRGEQETQYF. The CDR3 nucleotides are TGTGCCAGTAGCACACCCGACAGGGGAGAGCAAGAGACCCAGTACTTC.

CDR3 sequence (DNA): TGTGCCAGCAGCTTGGATACGAACACCGGGGAGCTGTTTTTT. Encoded protein: CASSLDTNTGELFF. This chain connects TRBV5-4 to TRBJ2-2; D unresolved. The CDR3 runs 14 residues. The V and J ends lost 0 bases and 0 bases respectively, with 3 bases between them. CDR1 and CDR2 (germline): SGHNT, YYREEE (reference sequence).

CDR3 loop: CASQGGNTGELFF. The CDR3 nucleotides are TGTGCCAGTCAGGGTGGGAACACCGGGGAGCTGTTTTTT. The chain is built from TRBV7-9 and TRBJ2-2, with TRBD1 as a possible D gene (5 bases). The germline gives CDR1 SEHNR, CDR2 FQNEAQ (reference sequence). The CDR3 consists of 13 residues. The ends were cut back, 9 bases at V and 1 base at J, with 9 bases in the middle.

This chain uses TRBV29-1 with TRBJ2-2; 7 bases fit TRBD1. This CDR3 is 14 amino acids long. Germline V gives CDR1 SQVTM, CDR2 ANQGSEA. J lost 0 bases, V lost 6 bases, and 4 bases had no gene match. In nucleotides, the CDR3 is TGCAGCGTGAGGGGGCCGACGAACACCGGGGAGCTGTTTTTT. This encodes CSVRGPTNTGELFF.

CDR3 nucleotides: TGTGCCAGTAGTATAGATGCGGGGGGCCCTCCTGAAGCTTTCTTT. Translated, it gives CASSIDAGGPPEAFF. The chain is built from TRBV19 and TRBJ1-1; D may be TRBD1 (6 bases). This CDR3 has 15 amino acids. The germline V gene encodes CDR1 LNHDA and CDR2 SQIVND (reference sequence). V was shortened by 0 bases and J by 6 bases, with 14 bases between the two germline ends.